These 11 T cell receptor beta chains were sequenced from one sample in a study of Ad26.COV2.S vaccination and SARS-CoV-2 variants. The data were produced by immunoSEQ multiplex PCR, yet TCRdb's version contains in-frame clones alone and is incomplete. The sample lists some 400,000 clones, approximately 90% occurring once. Treatment specified: roughly 19 received Ad26.COV2.S at low or high dose, single or two shots; about 5 received placebo; per-sample allocation not given. On day 63 after the first injection, vaccine and placebo recipients gave samples. Here the sequenced sample was peripheral blood, taken in a trial of Ad26.COV2.S vaccine versus placebo. The receptors shown here come from a person between 18 and 60 years old who received the Ad26.COV2.S COVID-19 vaccine or a placebo.

V and J are TRBV3-1 (or the pseudogene TRBV3-2) and TRBJ1-2; D is ambiguous. The CDR3 loop spans 13 amino acids. Per germline, CDR1 LGHDT and CDR2 YNNKEL (reference sequence). The V end was cut by 4 bases, the J end by 3 bases, with 9 bases between. CDR3 nucleotide sequence: TGTGCCAGCAGCCGAAGTCGAGACTATGGCTACACCTTC. Residues: CASSRSRDYGYTF.

The V gene is TRBV5-5, the J gene TRBJ1-4; TRBD1 aligns across 7 bases. Germline V gives CDR1 SGHKS, CDR2 YYEKEE (reference sequence). The junction had 6 bases not matched to a gene; V was cut back by 4 bases and J by 3 bases. The CDR3 is 15 residues long. DNA of the CDR3: TGTGCCAGCAGCCCACAGGGGTCGGCTAATGAAAAACTGTTTTTT. Its translation: CASSPQGSANEKLFF.

The chain uses TRBV2 and TRBJ2-7; the D gene is possibly TRBD1 (6 bases). V was clipped by 6 bases and J by 0 bases, with 12 bases between them. The CDR3 totals 14 residues. The germline V gene encodes CDR1 SNHLY and CDR2 FYNNEI. CDR3 in amino acids: CASRGDRSSYEQYF. In DNA, the CDR3 is TGTGCCAGCAGGGGCGACAGGTCCTCCTACGAGCAGTACTTC.

The V and J genes are TRBV9 and TRBJ2-2; 9 bases are a match to TRBD1. This CDR3 comprises 15 residues. J gave up 5 bases and V 4 bases, and 6 bases lay outside the gene matches. The germline V gene has CDR1 SGDLS and CDR2 YYNGEE. In DNA, the CDR3 is TGTGCCAGCAGCCCCCGGACAGGGGTTACCGGGGAGCTGTTTTTT. This encodes CASSPRTGVTGELFF.

The chain has TRBV5-4 and TRBJ1-1; D remains unclear. The germline gives CDR1 SGHNT, CDR2 YYREEE (reference sequence). With 0 bases removed from V and 7 bases from J, the gap between germline ends came to 13 bases. CDR3 length: 14 residues. The CDR3 loop reads CASSLGGWLDEAFF. The CDR3 coding sequence is TGTGCCAGCAGCTTGGGGGGATGGTTAGATGAAGCTTTCTTT.

The chain couples TRBV12-3 or TRBV12-4 to TRBJ2-5, with TRBD2 as a possible D gene (6 bases). The CDR3 runs to 13 residues. The V gene lost 6 bases and the J gene lost 2 bases, with 10 bases spanning the gap. CDR3 amino acids: CASSLAPQETQYF. As DNA, the CDR3 is TGTGCCAGCAGCCTAGCGCCTCAAGAGACCCAGTACTTC.

The chain uses TRBV28 and TRBJ2-5, with TRBD2 matching 12 bases. Germline trimming cut 4 bases from V and 3 bases from J; bases unmatched to any gene: 3. The CDR3 covers 15 residues. The germline V gene has CDR1 MDHEN and CDR2 SYDVKM. The CDR3 region has the DNA TGTGCCAGCAGTTCAAGACTAGCGGGAGAAGAGACCCAGTACTTC. Translated, it gives CASSSRLAGEETQYF.

This chain joins TRBV5-6 and TRBJ1-1; no definite D call. The CDR3 consists of 13 residues. Germline V gene data show CDR1 as SGHDT and CDR2 as YYEEEE. V lost 1 base, J lost 3 bases, and 7 bases lay in between. CDR3 protein: CASSLREYTEAFF. CDR3 DNA: TGTGCCAGCAGCTTGCGGGAGTACACTGAAGCTTTCTTT.

V and J are TRBV30 and TRBJ1-4; D unclear. The V and J ends lost 0 bases and 0 bases respectively, with 5 bases between them. Looked up from germline, CDR1 is GTSNPN and CDR2 is SVGIG (reference sequence). CDR3 size: 14 residues. The CDR3 spells CAWSVIATNEKLFF. The CDR3 nucleotides are TGTGCCTGGAGTGTAATAGCAACTAATGAAAAACTGTTTTTT.

This clone was observed once. The chain carries TRBV19 and TRBJ2-7; 8 nucleotides align to TRBD2. The CDR3 is 12 amino acids. Germline CDR1 reads LNHDA; CDR2 reads SQIVND (reference sequence). CDR3 sequence reads: CAPGRGRDEQYF. The DNA of the CDR3 is TGTGCACCCGGGAGGGGTCGGGACGAGCAGTACTTC.

CDR3 nucleotides: TGTGCCAGCTCACCGGACAGGGACTATGGCTACACCTTC. Translating gives CASSPDRDYGYTF. The chain joins TRBV18 to TRBJ1-2; 8 bases fit TRBD1. Trimming at V came to 3 bases and at J to 3 bases, leaving 0 bases not matched to a gene. The V gene's germline CDR1 is KGHSH and CDR2 LQKENI. This CDR3 has 13 amino acids.